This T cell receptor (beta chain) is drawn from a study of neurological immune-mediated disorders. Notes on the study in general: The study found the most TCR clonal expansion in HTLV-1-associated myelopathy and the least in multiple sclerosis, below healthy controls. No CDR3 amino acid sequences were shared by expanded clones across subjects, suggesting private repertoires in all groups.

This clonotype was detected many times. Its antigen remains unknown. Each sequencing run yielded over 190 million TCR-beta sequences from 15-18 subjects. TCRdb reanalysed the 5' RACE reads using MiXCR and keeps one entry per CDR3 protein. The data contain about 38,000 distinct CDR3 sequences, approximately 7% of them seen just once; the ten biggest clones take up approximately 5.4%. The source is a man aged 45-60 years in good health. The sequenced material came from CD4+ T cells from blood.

CDR3 residues: CASSEGQGTDTQYF. In DNA form, the CDR3 reads TGTGCCAGCAGCGAAGGACAGGGAACAGATACGCAGTATTTT. The chain couples TRBV9 to TRBJ2-3, with 8 bases that match TRBD1. The junction had 3 bases not matched to a gene; V was cut back by 3 bases and J by 3 bases. Germline loops: CDR1 SGDLS, CDR2 YYNGEE. CDR3 length: 14 amino acids.